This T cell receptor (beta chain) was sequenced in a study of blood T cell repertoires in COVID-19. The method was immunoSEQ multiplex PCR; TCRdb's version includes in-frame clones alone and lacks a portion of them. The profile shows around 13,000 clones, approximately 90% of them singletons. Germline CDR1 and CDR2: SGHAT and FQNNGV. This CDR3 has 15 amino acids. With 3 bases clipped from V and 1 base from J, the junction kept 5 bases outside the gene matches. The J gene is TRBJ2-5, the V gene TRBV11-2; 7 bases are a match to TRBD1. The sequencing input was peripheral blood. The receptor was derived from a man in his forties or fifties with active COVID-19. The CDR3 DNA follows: TGTGCCAGCAGCTTTTCCGACAGGGCCCAAGAGACCCAGTACTTC. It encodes CASSFSDRAQETQYF.